This T cell receptor (beta chain) was retrieved from a study of T-cell memory formation after mild COVID-19. Study details: Largely donor-specific TCR clusters were found.

TCRdb independently ran MiXCR on the 5' RACE reads; one entry per CDR3 protein. The sample has fewer than 650,000 distinct CDR3 sequences; 15% to 20% are singletons. This clonotype was seen a few times. The length of the CDR3 is 15 residues. V gave up 2 bases and J gave up 4 bases; unmatched junction bases: 6. This clonotype originated in an adult woman who had mild COVID-19 (a few samples of this study predate the infection). Cell type and time point are not known. This chain connects TRBV12-3 or TRBV12-4 to TRBJ2-5; TRBD1 matches at 8 bases. The specimen was PBMCs or a T cell subset sorted from them (not recorded which). CDR3 protein: CASSLNAGGGETQYF. DNA of the CDR3: TGTGCCAGCAGTTTAAATGCAGGGGGCGGAGAGACCCAGTACTTC.